This T cell receptor (beta chain) was profiled in a study of T-cell memory formation after mild COVID-19. Broader study findings: The pre-infection memory compartment contained some responding clones, suggesting cross-reactive memory joined.

Of note for this clonotype: Its antigen is as yet unknown.

The germline V gene encodes CDR1 MNHEY and CDR2 SVGAGI. The CDR3 is 16 amino acids. V lost 2 bases to trimming and J lost 4 bases, with 17 bases between them. TCRdb processed the 5' RACE reads anew with MiXCR; each CDR3 protein has one entry. The sample lists fewer than 500,000 distinct CDR3 sequences; approximately 25% were seen once. This TCR was recovered from an adult woman who had mild COVID-19 (a few samples of this study predate the infection). Cell type and time point are not known. Sequenced input: PBMCs or a T cell subset sorted from them (not recorded which). This chain joins TRBV6-5 and TRBJ1-2, with D unclear. The CDR3 loop is CASSYDPVSLSYGYTF. The CDR3 bases are TGTGCCAGCAGTTACGACCCTGTTAGCCTTAGCTATGGCTACACCTTC.